This TCR beta chain was captured in a study of blood T cell repertoires in COVID-19. The overall study: The study drew acute and convalescent COVID-19 samples from the United States, Italy and Spain. T cells, B-cell-depleted T cells, or PBMCs provided the cDNA or gDNA that served as material.

This CDR3 comprises 15 residues. Trimming took 1 base from V and 3 from J, leaving 9 bases between them. Germline CDR1 and CDR2: SGHTA and FQGNSA. In the original processing: Amplification of reference gene primers provided the estimated nucleated cell counts. Profiled with immunoSEQ multiplex PCR; TCRdb holds only in-frame clones, not every one. The D gene and trimming were derived from the DNA, and the V and J assignments and clone size from that table. The sample contains approximately 230,000 clones, around nine tenths of which appear only once. Sequencing used peripheral blood. The rearrangement links TRBV7-2 to TRBJ1-4, with TRBD1 as a possible D gene (5 bases). This receptor was obtained from an elderly man with acute or convalescent COVID-19. The CDR3 spells CASSLGSRANEKLFF. In DNA, the CDR3 is TGTGCCAGCAGCTTAGGATCCAGGGCTAATGAAAAACTGTTTTTT.